Listed below are T cell receptor beta chains from one sample, sequenced in a study of OX40 agonist ivuxolimab in advanced cancers. Produced via immunoSEQ multiplex PCR; TCRdb's table is partial and in-frame only. The table records approximately 89,000 clones, 87% of them present only once. The sample in question was CD4+ or CD8+ T cells sorted from blood, obtained in a trial of the OX40 agonist ivuxolimab. The receptors originated from an adult with an advanced solid tumor such as melanoma, head and neck, liver or kidney cancer. The CDR3 runs from the conserved cysteine through the conserved F or W. A D gene is named only where the DNA matches it firmly. Rows may omit the clone size; those that give it use once, few, many or a size class.

d_gene	v_gene	abundance	j_gene	CDR3aa	CDR3nt
-	TRBV28	-	TRBJ2-3	CASTGGGTDTQYF	TGTGCCTCGACCGGGGGAGGCACAGATACGCAGTATTTT
TRBD2	TRBV5-1	many	TRBJ2-3	CASSSSSGGYTDTQYF	TGCGCCAGCAGCTCGTCTAGCGGGGGGTACACAGATACGCAGTATTTT
-	TRBV6-5	-	TRBJ2-7	CASSYLSPSEQYF	TGTGCCAGCAGTTACCTATCCCCTAGTGAGCAGTACTTC
-	TRBV27	-	TRBJ2-3	CASSSKGRDTQYF	TGTGCCAGCAGTTCTAAGGGGAGAGATACGCAGTATTTT
-	TRBV10-2	-	TRBJ1-1	CASRGLTLMNTEAFF	TGCGCCAGCAGAGGACTTACGCTCATGAACACTGAAGCTTTCTTT
-	TRBV7-2	-	TRBJ1-2	CASSFRGGPGGYTF	TGTGCCAGCAGCTTCCGGGGAGGGCCGGGGGGCTACACCTTC
-	TRBV18	-	TRBJ2-7	CASSPGESGEQYF	TGTGCCAGCTCACCCGGTGAATCGGGGGAGCAGTACTTC
-	TRBV7-8	once	TRBJ1-1	CASSTWYTEAFF	TGTGCCAGCAGCACCTGGTACACTGAAGCTTTCTTT
-	TRBV5-1	-	TRBJ2-7	CASSSGPSYEQYF	TGCGCCAGCAGCTCGGGACCATCCTACGAGCAGTACTTC
-	TRBV6-5	-	TRBJ1-1	CASSSRSMNTEAFF	TGTGCCAGCAGCTCCCGGTCCATGAACACTGAAGCTTTCTTT
-	TRBV5-4	-	TRBJ1-1	CASSSWLGGGAEAFF	TGTGCCAGCAGCTCATGGCTTGGGGGGGGCGCTGAAGCTTTCTTT
-	TRBV19	-	TRBJ1-3	CASSSKRGTSSGNTIYF	TGTGCCAGTAGTTCCAAGAGGGGCACCAGCTCTGGAAACACCATATATTTT
-	TRBV29-1	-	TRBJ1-2	CSVSLATGIRVSVNGYTF	TGCAGCGTCTCCCTCGCCACAGGGATTAGGGTATCGGTGAATGGCTACACCTTC
TRBD2	TRBV19	-	TRBJ2-5	CASSITGRGDQETQYF	TGTGCCAGTAGTATAACAGGGCGGGGGGACCAAGAGACCCAGTACTTC
-	TRBV19	-	TRBJ1-5	CASSIQHGEPQHF	TGTGCCAGTAGTATTCAACACGGGGAGCCCCAGCATTTT
-	TRBV9	-	TRBJ2-3	CASGQGGQGDTQYF	TGTGCCAGCGGCCAGGGGGGCCAAGGAGATACGCAGTATTTT
-	TRBV19	-	TRBJ2-4	CASSVDSKNIQYF	TGTGCCAGTAGTGTCGACAGCAAAAACATTCAGTACTTC
-	TRBV5-4	-	TRBJ2-5	CASSPRGPTFEETQYF	TGTGCCAGCAGCCCCCGGGGACCAACTTTTGAAGAGACCCAGTACTTC
-	TRBV7-2	-	TRBJ1-1	CASSLAPGQNTEAFF	TGTGCCAGCAGCTTAGCCCCGGGACAAAACACTGAAGCTTTCTTT
TRBD1	TRBV5-1	once	TRBJ1-2	CASSDPRRRGRNYGYTF	TGCGCCAGCAGCGACCCCAGGAGGAGGGGGCGTAACTATGGCTACACCTTC
TRBD2	TRBV11-3	-	TRBJ2-5	CASSRTRGETQYF	TGTGCCAGCAGCAGGACTAGGGGAGAGACCCAGTACTTC
-	TRBV5-1	-	TRBJ2-5	CASSLKVGLAETQYF	TGCGCCAGCAGCTTGAAGGTGGGATTAGCGGAGACCCAGTACTTC
-	TRBV5-4	-	TRBJ2-7	CASSWGPTAPSEQYF	TGTGCCAGCAGCTGGGGTCCGACCGCGCCCAGCGAGCAGTACTTC
-	TRBV19	medium-sized	TRBJ1-4	CASTRARGPSWLFF	TGTGCCAGTACTCGAGCAAGGGGCCCTTCGTGGCTGTTTTTT
-	TRBV7-9	-	TRBJ1-1	CASSRTAAGEAFF	TGTGCCAGCAGCCGAACCGCCGCCGGGGAAGCTTTCTTT
-	TRBV10-1	-	TRBJ1-3	CASSARREGHSGNTIYF	TGCGCCAGCAGTGCCCGAAGAGAGGGCCACTCTGGAAACACCATATATTTT
-	TRBV5-6	-	TRBJ2-5	CASSSGQSVMSVTETQYF	TGTGCCAGCAGCTCAGGACAGTCAGTTATGTCCGTAACAGAGACCCAGTACTTC
-	TRBV2	-	TRBJ1-5	CASTQEVNQPQHF	TGTGCCAGCACCCAAGAGGTCAATCAGCCCCAGCATTTT
TRBD1	TRBV5-4	-	TRBJ1-2	CASSLDRVSPYGYTF	TGTGCCAGCAGCCTGGACAGGGTCTCTCCCTATGGCTACACCTTC
TRBD1	TRBV19	-	TRBJ1-1	CASSILQGVTFF	TGTGCCAGTAGTATCCTCCAGGGGGTAACTTTCTTT
TRBD2	TRBV7-3	once	TRBJ2-3	CASSLGGLNTQYF	TGTGCCAGCAGCTTGGGGGGGTTAAATACGCAGTATTTT